The clone carrying this TCR beta chain was seen just once. Germline V gene data show CDR1 as SGHAT and CDR2 as FQNNGV. V lost 3 bases and J 0 bases, leaving 11 bases between the germline ends. This CDR3 contains 15 residues. Some clones are missing from TCRdb's copy, which holds only in-frame ones; the method was immunoSEQ multiplex PCR. Here the sample spans approximately 15,000 clones, approximately 84% being singletons. These data belong to a study of immune cell composition in non-small cell lung cancer. The sequence was collected from a human donor with non-small cell lung cancer. The V and J genes are TRBV11-2 and TRBJ1-1; maybe TRBD1 (5 bases). Specimen: lung tumor tissue. CDR3 sequence (DNA): TGTGCCAGCAGCTTCGACAGAGCGGTGAACACTGAAGCTTTCTTT. It is translated as CASSFDRAVNTEAFF.